The text below deals with one T cell receptor (beta chain). The antigen is not known. This sample stems from a study of OX40 agonist ivuxolimab in advanced cancers. Study context: Six ivuxolimab dose levels, 0.01 to 10 mg/kg, were given intravenously every 2 weeks.

This table comes from immunoSEQ multiplex PCR, and its TCRdb copy is limited to in-frame clones, with some not included. The sample includes approximately 64,000 clones, around 85% of them seen just once. At cycle 4 day 1, cycle 7 day 1, and baseline, blood was sampled. General study findings and limits: On average, a greater number of expanded clones characterised CD8+ T cells relative to CD4+. At 0.1 to 3.0 mg/kg, CD4+ and CD8+ blood T cells expanded clonally by week 6.

The germline V gene has CDR1 SNHLY and CDR2 FYNNEI. The CDR3 sequence is 12 residues long. V was shortened by 7 bases and J by 3 bases, with 10 bases between the two germline ends. The chain couples TRBV2 to TRBJ2-7; D not resolved. The receptor was isolated from an adult with an advanced solid tumor such as melanoma, head and neck, liver or kidney cancer. This material consisted of CD4+ or CD8+ T cells sorted from blood, taken in a trial of the OX40 agonist ivuxolimab. In DNA form, the CDR3 reads TGTGCCAGCATAGGGTTAGACTACGAGCAGTACTTC. The encoded protein is CASIGLDYEQYF.